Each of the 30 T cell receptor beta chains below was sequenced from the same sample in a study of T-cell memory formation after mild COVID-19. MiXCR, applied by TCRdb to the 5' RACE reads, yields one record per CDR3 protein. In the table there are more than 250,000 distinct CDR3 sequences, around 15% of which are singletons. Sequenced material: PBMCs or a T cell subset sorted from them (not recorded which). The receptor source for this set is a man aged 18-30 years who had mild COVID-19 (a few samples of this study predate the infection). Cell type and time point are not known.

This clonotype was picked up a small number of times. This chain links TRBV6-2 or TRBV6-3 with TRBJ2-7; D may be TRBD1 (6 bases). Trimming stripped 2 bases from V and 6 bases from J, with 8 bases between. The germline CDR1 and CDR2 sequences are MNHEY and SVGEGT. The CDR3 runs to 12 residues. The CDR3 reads CASSYTGSEQYV. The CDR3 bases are TGTGCCAGCAGTTACACAGGGTCCGAGCAGTACGTC.

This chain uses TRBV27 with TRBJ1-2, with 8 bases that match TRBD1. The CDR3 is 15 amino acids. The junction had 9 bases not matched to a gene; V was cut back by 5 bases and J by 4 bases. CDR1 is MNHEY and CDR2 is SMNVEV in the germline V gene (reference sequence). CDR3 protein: CASSPGTGFLYGYTF. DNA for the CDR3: TGTGCCAGCAGTCCCGGGACAGGTTTCCTCTATGGCTACACCTTC.

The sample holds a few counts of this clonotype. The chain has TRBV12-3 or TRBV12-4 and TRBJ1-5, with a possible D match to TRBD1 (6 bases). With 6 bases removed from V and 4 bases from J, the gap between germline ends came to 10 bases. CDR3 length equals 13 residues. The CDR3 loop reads CASSSGENQPQHF. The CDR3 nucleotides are TGTGCCAGCAGCTCAGGGGAAAATCAGCCCCAGCATTTT.

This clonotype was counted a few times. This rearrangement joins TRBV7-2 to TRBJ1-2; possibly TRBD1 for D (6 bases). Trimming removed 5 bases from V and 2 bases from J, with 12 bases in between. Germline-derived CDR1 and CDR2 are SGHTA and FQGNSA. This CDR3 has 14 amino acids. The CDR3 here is CASSRTGLNYGYTF. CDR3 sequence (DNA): TGTGCCAGCAGCCGTACAGGGCTCAACTATGGCTACACCTTC.

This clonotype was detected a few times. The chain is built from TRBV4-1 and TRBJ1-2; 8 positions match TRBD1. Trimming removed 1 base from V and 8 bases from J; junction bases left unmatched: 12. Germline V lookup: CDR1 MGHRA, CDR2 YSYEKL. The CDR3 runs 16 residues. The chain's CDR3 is CASSQAEGQDSSGYTF. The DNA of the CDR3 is TGCGCCAGCAGCCAAGCGGAGGGACAGGACTCCTCGGGCTACACCTTC.

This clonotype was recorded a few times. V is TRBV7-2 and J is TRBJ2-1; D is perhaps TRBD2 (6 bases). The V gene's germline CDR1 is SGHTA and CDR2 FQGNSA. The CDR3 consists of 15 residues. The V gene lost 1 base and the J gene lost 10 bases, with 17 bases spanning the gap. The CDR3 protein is CASSLVAVRLVEQFF. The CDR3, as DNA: TGTGCCAGCAGCTTAGTAGCGGTGAGGCTGGTAGAGCAGTTCTTC.

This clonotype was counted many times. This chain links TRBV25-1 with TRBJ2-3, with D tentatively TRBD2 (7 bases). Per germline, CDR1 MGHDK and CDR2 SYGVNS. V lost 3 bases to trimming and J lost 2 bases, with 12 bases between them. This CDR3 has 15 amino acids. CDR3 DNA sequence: TGTGCCAGCAGTGACGGGGGGCAGGTCACAGATACGCAGTATTTT. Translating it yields CASSDGGQVTDTQYF.

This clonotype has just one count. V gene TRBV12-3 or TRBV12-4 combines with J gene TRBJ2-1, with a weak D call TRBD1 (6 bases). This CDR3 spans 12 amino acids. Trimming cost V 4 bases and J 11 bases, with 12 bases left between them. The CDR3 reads CASSSEGQQQFF. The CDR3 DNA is TGTGCCAGCAGTTCCGAGGGACAACAGCAGTTCTTC.

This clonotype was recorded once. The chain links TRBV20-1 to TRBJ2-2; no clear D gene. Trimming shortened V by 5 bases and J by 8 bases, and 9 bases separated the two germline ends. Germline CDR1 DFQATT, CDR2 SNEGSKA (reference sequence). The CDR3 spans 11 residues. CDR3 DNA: TGCAGTGCTCCCGCACCAGGGGAGCTGTTTTTT. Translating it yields CSAPAPGELFF.

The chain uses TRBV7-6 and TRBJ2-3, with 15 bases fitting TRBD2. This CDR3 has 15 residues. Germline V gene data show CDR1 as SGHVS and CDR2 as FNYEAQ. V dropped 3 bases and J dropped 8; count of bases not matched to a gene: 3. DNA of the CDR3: TGTGCCAGCAGCTTCGGACTAGCGGGGGGGCGTACGCAGTATTTT. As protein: CASSFGLAGGRTQYF.

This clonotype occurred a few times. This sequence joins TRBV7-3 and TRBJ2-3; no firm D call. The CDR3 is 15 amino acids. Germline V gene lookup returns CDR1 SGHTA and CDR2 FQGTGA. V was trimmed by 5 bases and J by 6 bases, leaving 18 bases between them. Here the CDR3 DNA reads TGTGCCAGCAGCCCCGCCGGCTTAGAGGCGGATACGCAGTATTTT. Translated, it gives CASSPAGLEADTQYF.

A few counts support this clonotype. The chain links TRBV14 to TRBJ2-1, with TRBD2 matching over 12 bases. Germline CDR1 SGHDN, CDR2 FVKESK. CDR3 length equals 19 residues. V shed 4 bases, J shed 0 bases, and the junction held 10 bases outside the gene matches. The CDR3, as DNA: TGTGCCAGCAGCCCTGGACTAGCGGGATTTCAAAGCTCCTACAATGAGCAGTTCTTC. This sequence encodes CASSPGLAGFQSSYNEQFF.

For the CDR3, the DNA is TGCGCCAGCAGCTTCCTTCCTATCGAAGATCGGAGAGGTTCACCCCTCCACTTT. Protein product: CASSFLPIEDRRGSPLHF. The V and J genes are TRBV5-1 and TRBJ1-6, with unresolved D. This CDR3 is 18 amino acids long. Looked up from germline, CDR1 is SGHRS and CDR2 is YFSETQ. The V and J ends lost 2 bases and 9 bases respectively, with 24 bases between them.

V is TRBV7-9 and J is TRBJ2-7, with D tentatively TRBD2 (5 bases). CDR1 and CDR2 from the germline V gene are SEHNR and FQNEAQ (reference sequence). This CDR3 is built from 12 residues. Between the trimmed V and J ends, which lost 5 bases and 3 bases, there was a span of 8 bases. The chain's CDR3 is CASSPGIYEQYF. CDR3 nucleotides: TGTGCCAGCAGCCCGGGGATCTACGAGCAGTACTTC.

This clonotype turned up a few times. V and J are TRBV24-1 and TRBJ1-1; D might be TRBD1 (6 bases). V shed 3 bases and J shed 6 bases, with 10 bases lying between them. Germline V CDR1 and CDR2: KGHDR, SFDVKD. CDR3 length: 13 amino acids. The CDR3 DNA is TGTGCCACCAGTGATGGGGGGGGCTCTGAAGCTTTCTTT. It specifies CATSDGGGSEAFF.

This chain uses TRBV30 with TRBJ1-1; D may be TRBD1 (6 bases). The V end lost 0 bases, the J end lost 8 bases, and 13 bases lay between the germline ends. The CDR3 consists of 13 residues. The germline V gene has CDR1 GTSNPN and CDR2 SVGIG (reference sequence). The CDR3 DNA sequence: TGTGCCTGGAGTGTACTTTGGCAGGGGGAAGCTTTCTTT. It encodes CAWSVLWQGEAFF. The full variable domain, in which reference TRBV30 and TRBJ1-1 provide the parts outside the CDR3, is SQTIHQWPATLVQPVGSPLSLECTVEGTSNPNLYWYRQAAGRGLQLLFYSVGIGQISSEVPQNLSASRPQDRQFILSSKKLLLSDSGFYLCAWSVLWQGEAFFGQGTRLTVV.

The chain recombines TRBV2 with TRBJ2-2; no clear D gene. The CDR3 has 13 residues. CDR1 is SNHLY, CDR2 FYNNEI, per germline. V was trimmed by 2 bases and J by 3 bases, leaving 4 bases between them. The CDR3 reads CASSETDTGELFF. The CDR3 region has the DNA TGTGCCAGCAGTGAAACAGACACCGGGGAGCTGTTTTTT.

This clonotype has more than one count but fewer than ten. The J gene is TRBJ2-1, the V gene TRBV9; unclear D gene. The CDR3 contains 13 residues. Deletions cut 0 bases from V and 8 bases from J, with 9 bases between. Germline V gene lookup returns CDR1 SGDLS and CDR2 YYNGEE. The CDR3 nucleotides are TGTGCCAGCAGCGTAGTTAGTGGCGATGAGCAGTTCTTC. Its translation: CASSVVSGDEQFF. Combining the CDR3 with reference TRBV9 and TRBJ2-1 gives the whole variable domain DSGVTQTPKHLITATGQRVTLRCSPRSGDLSVYWYQQSLDQGLQFLIQYYNGEERAKGNILERFSAQQFPDLHSELNLSSLELGDSALYFCASSVVSGDEQFFGPGTRLTVL.

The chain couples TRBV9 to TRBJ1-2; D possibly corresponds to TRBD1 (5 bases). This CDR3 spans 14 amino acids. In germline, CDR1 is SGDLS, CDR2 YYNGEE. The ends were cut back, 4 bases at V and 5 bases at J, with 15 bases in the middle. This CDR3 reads CASSFNGARYGYTF. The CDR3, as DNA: TGTGCCAGCAGCTTTAATGGGGCGAGGTATGGCTACACCTTC.

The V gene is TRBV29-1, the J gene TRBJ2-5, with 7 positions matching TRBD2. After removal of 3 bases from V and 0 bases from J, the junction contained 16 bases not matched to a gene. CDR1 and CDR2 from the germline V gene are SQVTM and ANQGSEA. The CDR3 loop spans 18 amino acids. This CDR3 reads CSVDLVNVAGEYQETQYF. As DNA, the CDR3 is TGCAGCGTTGATTTGGTAAACGTGGCGGGGGAGTACCAAGAGACCCAGTACTTC.

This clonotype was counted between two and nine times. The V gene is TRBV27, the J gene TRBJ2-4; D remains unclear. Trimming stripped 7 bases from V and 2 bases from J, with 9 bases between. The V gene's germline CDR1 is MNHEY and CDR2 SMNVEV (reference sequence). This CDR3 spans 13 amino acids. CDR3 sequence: CASMGSPKNIQYF. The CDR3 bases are TGTGCCAGCATGGGATCGCCCAAAAACATTCAGTACTTC.

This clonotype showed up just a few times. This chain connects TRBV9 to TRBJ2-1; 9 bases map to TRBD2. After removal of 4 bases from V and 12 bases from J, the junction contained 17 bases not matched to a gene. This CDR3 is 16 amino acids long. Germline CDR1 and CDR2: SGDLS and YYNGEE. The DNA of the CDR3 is TGTGCCAGCAGCCCAGGCGGGGGGGGCCTCCCATCAGCGCAGTTCTTC. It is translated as CASSPGGGGLPSAQFF.

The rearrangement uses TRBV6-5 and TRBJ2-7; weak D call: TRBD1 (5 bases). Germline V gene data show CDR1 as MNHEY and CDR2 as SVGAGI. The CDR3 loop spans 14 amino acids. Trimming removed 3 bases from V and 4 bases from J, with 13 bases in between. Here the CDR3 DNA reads TGTGCCAGCAGTTATAGTCAGGGAAAATACGAGCAGTACTTC. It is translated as CASSYSQGKYEQYF.

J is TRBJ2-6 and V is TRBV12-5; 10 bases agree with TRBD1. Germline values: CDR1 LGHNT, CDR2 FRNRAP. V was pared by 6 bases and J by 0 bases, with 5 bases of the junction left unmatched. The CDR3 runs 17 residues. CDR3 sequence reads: CASGPGQGSSGANVLTF. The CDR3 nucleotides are TGTGCTAGTGGGCCGGGACAGGGGAGCTCTGGGGCCAACGTCCTGACTTTC.

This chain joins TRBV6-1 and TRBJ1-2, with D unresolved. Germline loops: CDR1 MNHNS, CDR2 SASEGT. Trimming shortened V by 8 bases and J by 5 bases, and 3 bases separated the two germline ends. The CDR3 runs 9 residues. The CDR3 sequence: CASEYGYTF. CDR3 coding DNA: TGTGCCAGCGAATATGGCTACACCTTC.

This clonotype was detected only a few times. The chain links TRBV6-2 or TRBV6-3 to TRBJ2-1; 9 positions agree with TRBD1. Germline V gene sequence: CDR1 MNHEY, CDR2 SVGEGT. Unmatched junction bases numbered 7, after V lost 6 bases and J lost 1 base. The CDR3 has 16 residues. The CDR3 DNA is TGTGCCAGCAGCCCCGACAGGGGGTCTTCCTACAATGAGCAGTTCTTC. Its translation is CASSPDRGSSYNEQFF.

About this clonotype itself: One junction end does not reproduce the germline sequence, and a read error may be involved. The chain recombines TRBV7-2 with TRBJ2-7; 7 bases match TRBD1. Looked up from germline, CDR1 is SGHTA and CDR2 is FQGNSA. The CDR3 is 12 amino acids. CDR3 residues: CASSLDRASQYF. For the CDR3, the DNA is TGTGCCAGCAGTTTAGACAGGGCGAGCCAGTACTTC.

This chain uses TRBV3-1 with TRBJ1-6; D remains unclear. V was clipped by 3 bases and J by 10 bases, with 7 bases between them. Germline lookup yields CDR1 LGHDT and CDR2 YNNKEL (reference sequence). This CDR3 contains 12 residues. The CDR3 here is CASSQVDSPLHF. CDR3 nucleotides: TGTGCCAGCAGCCAGGTGGACTCACCCCTCCACTTT.

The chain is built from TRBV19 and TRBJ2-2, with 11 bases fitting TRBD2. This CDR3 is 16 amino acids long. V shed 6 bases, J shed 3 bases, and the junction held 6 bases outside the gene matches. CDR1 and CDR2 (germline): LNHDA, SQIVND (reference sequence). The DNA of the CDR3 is TGTGCCAGTAGCCAGACTAGCGGGGATTACACCGGGGAGCTGTTTTTT. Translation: CASSQTSGDYTGELFF.

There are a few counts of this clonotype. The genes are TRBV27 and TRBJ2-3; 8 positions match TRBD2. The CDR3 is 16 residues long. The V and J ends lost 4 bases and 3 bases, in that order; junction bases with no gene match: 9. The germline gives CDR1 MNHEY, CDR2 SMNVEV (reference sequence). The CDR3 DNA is TGTGCCAGCAGTTGGCGGGCGAGCGGGGGTACAGATACGCAGTATTTT. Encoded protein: CASSWRASGGTDTQYF.